This T cell receptor beta chain was obtained from a study of T cells in Graves' hyperthyroidism and ophthalmopathy. Trimming cost V 4 bases and J 2 bases, with 9 bases left between them. The CDR3 loop spans 13 amino acids. Germline V gives CDR1 MDHEN, CDR2 SYDVKM. This clonotype has ten or more counts. Amplification of TCR beta CDR3 regions was performed using RNA transcripts as template. The study used the HTBI primer set for a first-round RT-PCR of the TCR CDR3. Via MiXCR, TCRdb re-called the multiplex PCR reads, giving one row per CDR3 protein. The table has nearly 600,000 distinct CDR3 sequences, 13% to 15% seen once.

V usage is TRBV28 and J usage is TRBJ2-7; TRBD1 is a possible D gene (6 bases). This TCR came from a young woman with Graves' ophthalmopathy. Sequencing was done on a sample of blood. CDR3 coding DNA: TGTGCCAGCAGTTCCGACAGGCCCTACGAGCAGTACTTC. Protein product: CASSSDRPYEQYF.